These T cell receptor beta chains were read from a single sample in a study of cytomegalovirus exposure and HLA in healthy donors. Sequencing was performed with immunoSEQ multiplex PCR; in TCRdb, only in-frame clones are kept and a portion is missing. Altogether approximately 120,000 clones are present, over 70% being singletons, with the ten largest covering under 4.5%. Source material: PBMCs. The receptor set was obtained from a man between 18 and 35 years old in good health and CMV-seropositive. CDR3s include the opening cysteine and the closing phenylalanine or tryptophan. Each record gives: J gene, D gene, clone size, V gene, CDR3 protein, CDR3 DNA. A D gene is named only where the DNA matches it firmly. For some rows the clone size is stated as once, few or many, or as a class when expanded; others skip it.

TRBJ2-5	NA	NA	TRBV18	CASSHFSRETQYF	TGTGCCAGCTCACATTTTTCCCGAGAGACCCAGTACTTC
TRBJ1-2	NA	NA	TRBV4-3	CASSQTTRGSLGGYTF	TGCGCCAGCAGCCAAACAACCCGGGGGAGCCTGGGTGGCTACACCTTC
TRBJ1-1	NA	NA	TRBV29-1	CSVRQTPVGGEAFF	TGCAGCGTTAGACAGACACCTGTGGGGGGTGAAGCTTTCTTT
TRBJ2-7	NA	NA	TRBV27	CASSLLVGYEQYF	TGTGCCAGCAGTTTACTAGTGGGCTACGAGCAGTACTTC
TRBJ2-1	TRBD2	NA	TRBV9	CASSVGGRGNNEQFF	TGTGCCAGCAGCGTCGGCGGGAGAGGAAACAATGAGCAGTTCTTC
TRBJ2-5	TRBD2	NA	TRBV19	CASSIGTSGMTTQYF	TGTGCCAGTAGTATAGGGACTAGCGGGATGACGACCCAGTACTTC
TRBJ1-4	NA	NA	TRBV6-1	CASSEFFIQANEKLFF	TGTGCCAGCAGTGAATTTTTCATCCAGGCTAATGAAAAACTGTTTTTT
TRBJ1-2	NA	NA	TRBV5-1	CASSVTGVDGYGYTF	TGCGCCAGCAGCGTGACGGGGGTTGATGGCTATGGCTACACCTTC
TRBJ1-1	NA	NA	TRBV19	CASSLGLRNTEAFF	TGTGCCAGTAGTCTCGGACTGAGGAACACTGAAGCTTTCTTT
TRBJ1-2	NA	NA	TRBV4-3	CASSQENGDGYTF	TGCGCCAGCAGCCAAGAAAACGGTGATGGCTACACCTTC
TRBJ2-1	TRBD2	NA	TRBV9	CASSPRTGWKRGGSNEQFF	TGTGCCAGCAGCCCTAGGACAGGGTGGAAGCGGGGGGGTAGCAATGAGCAGTTCTTC
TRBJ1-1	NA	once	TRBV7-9	CASSDDRLNTEAFF	TGTGCCAGCAGCGATGACAGGCTCAACACTGAAGCTTTCTTT
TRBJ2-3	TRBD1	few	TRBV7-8	CASSDRGTTDTQYF	TGTGCCAGCAGCGACAGGGGAACCACAGATACGCAGTATTTT
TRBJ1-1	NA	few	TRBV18	CASSPQGRDTEAFF	TGTGCCAGCTCACCACAGGGGCGAGACACTGAAGCTTTCTTT
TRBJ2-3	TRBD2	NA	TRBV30	CAWSDGRETDTQYF	TGTGCCTGGAGTGATGGGCGGGAGACAGATACGCAGTATTTT
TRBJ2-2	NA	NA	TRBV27	CASRRQGDTGELFF	TGTGCCAGCAGAAGGCAAGGGGACACCGGGGAGCTGTTTTTT
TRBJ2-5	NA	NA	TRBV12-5	CASGTSLPPTQYF	TGTGCTAGTGGGACTAGTCTGCCGCCGACCCAGTACTTC
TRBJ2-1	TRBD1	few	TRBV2	CASSGGTGVPNEQFF	TGTGCCAGCAGCGGCGGGACAGGGGTGCCCAATGAGCAGTTCTTC
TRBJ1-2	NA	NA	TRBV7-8	CASSLSNNYGYTF	TGTGCCAGCAGCTTATCTAATAACTATGGCTACACCTTC
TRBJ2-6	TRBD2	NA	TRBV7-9	CASSFGLAGGAGANVLTF	TGTGCCAGCAGCTTTGGGCTAGCGGGAGGTGCTGGGGCCAACGTCCTGACTTTC
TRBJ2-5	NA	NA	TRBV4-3	CASSQGTSEGETQYF	TGCGCCAGCAGCCAAGGGACCTCGGAGGGAGAGACCCAGTACTTC
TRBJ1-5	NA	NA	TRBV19	CAISSAGVGQPQHF	TGTGCCATCAGCTCCGCAGGGGTCGGGCAGCCCCAGCATTTT
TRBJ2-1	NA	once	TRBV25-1	CASSEYLSGGSNEQFF	TGTGCCAGCAGTGAATATTTAAGCGGAGGGTCCAATGAGCAGTTCTTC
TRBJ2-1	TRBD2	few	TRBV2	CASNGGTSGANEQFF	TGTGCCAGCAATGGCGGGACTAGCGGGGCTAATGAGCAGTTCTTC
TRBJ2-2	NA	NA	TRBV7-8	CASTRSGTHTGELFF	TGTGCCAGCACCAGATCCGGGACTCACACCGGGGAGCTGTTTTTT
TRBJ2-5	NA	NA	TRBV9	CASSEGAGPAYQYF	TGTGCCAGCAGCGAGGGGGCGGGGCCGGCATACCAGTACTTC
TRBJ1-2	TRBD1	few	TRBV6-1	CASSAAWTGSYGYTF	TGTGCCAGCAGTGCAGCGTGGACAGGAAGCTATGGCTACACCTTC
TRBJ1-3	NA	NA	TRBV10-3	CAISRDNSGNTIYF	TGTGCCATTTCTAGGGACAACTCTGGAAACACCATATATTTT
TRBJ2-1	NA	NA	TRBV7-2	CASSYLPPGASNEQFF	TGTGCCAGCAGCTATCTACCCCCCGGAGCTTCCAATGAGCAGTTCTTC
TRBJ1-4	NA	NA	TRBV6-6	CASSYTDSPQFEKLFF	TGTGCCAGCAGTTACACGGACAGCCCTCAATTTGAAAAACTGTTTTTT
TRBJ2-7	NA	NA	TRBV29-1	CSVISGSSYEQYF	TGCAGCGTGATTTCGGGTAGCTCCTACGAGCAGTACTTC
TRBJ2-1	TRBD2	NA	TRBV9	CASSQRGTSNNEQFF	TGTGCCAGCAGCCAGAGGGGGACTAGTAACAATGAGCAGTTCTTC
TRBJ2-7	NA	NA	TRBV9	CASSQGSSYEQYF	TGTGCCAGCAGCCAGGGCAGCTCCTACGAGCAGTACTTC
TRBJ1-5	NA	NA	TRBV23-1	CASSRRRGLPQPQHF	TGCGCCAGCAGTCGGCGGCGGGGGCTGCCGCAGCCCCAGCATTTT
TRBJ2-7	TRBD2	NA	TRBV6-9	CASSYLAGAYEQYF	TGTGCCAGCAGTTACCTAGCGGGAGCCTACGAGCAGTACTTC
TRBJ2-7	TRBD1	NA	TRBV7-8	CASSHRRFFAGQGNYEQYF	TGTGCCAGCAGCCACCGTCGGTTTTTTGCGGGACAGGGAAATTACGAGCAGTACTTC
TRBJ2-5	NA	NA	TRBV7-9	CASSLHGEETQYF	TGTGCCAGCAGCTTACACGGGGAAGAGACCCAGTACTTC
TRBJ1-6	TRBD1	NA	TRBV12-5	CASGFDNQGALPYNSPLHF	TGTGCTAGTGGTTTCGACAATCAGGGGGCCCTCCCTTATAATTCACCCCTCCACTTT
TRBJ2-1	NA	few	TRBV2	CASSKSEEQFF	TGTGCCAGCAGTAAGAGCGAAGAGCAGTTCTTC
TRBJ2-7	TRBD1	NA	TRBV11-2	CASSSGTGSYEQYF	TGTGCCAGCAGCTCAGGGACAGGCTCCTACGAGCAGTACTTC
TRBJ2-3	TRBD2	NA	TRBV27	CASSLNFQEAGGGDTQYF	TGTGCCAGCAGTTTAAATTTTCAGGAGGCGGGAGGGGGTGATACGCAGTATTTT
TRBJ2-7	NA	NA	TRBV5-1	CASRQGDYEQYF	TGCGCCAGCAGACAGGGAGACTACGAGCAGTACTTC
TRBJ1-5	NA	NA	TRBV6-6	CASRGREGNQPQHF	TGTGCCAGCAGGGGAAGGGAGGGAAATCAGCCCCAGCATTTT
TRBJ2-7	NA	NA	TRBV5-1	CASSLDASSYEQYF	TGCGCCAGCAGCTTGGACGCTAGCTCCTACGAGCAGTACTTC
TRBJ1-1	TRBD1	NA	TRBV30	CAWSVQGAEAFF	TGTGCCTGGAGTGTACAGGGGGCTGAAGCTTTCTTT
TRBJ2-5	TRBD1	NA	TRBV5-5	CASSRGPGTGGGETQYF	TGTGCCAGCAGCCGGGGCCCCGGGACAGGGGGCGGGGAGACCCAGTACTTC
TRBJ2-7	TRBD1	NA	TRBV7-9	CSSSLALGDRVPYEQYF	TGTTCCAGCAGCTTAGCGTTGGGGGACAGGGTCCCCTACGAGCAGTACTTC
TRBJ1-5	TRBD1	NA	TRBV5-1	CASSLGPGQGAAQPQHF	TGCGCCAGCAGCTTGGGTCCGGGACAGGGGGCTGCTCAGCCCCAGCATTTT
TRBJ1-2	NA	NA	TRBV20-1	CSALGYGYAF	TGCAGTGCCTTGGGCTATGGCTACGCCTTC
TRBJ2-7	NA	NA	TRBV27	CASQSYEQYF	TGTGCCAGCCAATCCTACGAGCAGTACTTC
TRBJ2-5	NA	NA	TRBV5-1	CASSLVSQRTQYF	TGCGCCAGCAGCTTGGTTAGCCAGAGGACCCAGTACTTC
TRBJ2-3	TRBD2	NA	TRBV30	CAWSQGLAGGGNTQYF	TGTGCCTGGAGTCAGGGGCTAGCGGGAGGAGGGAATACGCAGTATTTT